The 25 T cell receptor beta chains reported below all come from one sample, sequenced in a study of blood T cell repertoires in COVID-19. TCRdb keeps only in-frame clones here, not all; method: immunoSEQ multiplex PCR. The profile covers about 60,000 clones, with about 90% appearing a single time and over 4% taken by the ten largest. Sequencing was done on a sample of peripheral blood. All receptors come from a man between 60 and 75 years old with acute or convalescent COVID-19.

V is TRBV9 and J is TRBJ2-7; no definite D call. Per germline, CDR1 SGDLS and CDR2 YYNGEE. V lost 0 bases and J lost 0, with 7 bases in between. The CDR3 loop spans 14 amino acids. In DNA, the CDR3 is TGTGCCAGCAGCGTAGGCAGGAACTCCTACGAGCAGTACTTC. As protein: CASSVGRNSYEQYF.

The chain carries TRBV6-1 and TRBJ1-4; D perhaps matches TRBD1 (6 bases). Germline-derived CDR1 and CDR2 are MNHNS and SASEGT. This CDR3 contains 17 residues. V lost 2 bases to trimming and J lost 8 bases, with 21 bases between them. The CDR3 loop is CASSEMIAGARGEKLFF. CDR3 sequence (DNA): TGTGCCAGCAGTGAAATGATTGCGGGGGCACGGGGGGAAAAACTGTTTTTT.

The rearrangement uses TRBV5-4 and TRBJ2-3, with D perhaps TRBD2 (6 bases). The CDR3 consists of 13 residues. V was pared by 9 bases and J by 2 bases, with 13 bases between. CDR1 is SGHNT, CDR2 YYREEE, per germline (reference sequence). CDR3 region: CATTEGTTDTQYF. The CDR3 DNA sequence: TGTGCCACGACGGAGGGGACCACAGATACGCAGTATTTT.

V is TRBV6-5 and J is TRBJ1-5; D may be TRBD1 (5 bases). The germline V and J ends were trimmed by 4 bases and 6 bases, with 10 bases remaining between them. The germline CDR1 and CDR2 sequences are MNHEY and SVGAGI. The CDR3 length is 13 residues. Written as DNA, the CDR3 is TGTGCCAGCAGTTCCAGGGTTTTTCAGCCCCAGCATTTT. Residues: CASSSRVFQPQHF.

The V call is TRBV9, the J call TRBJ1-3; 7 positions match TRBD1. Germline values: CDR1 SGDLS, CDR2 YYNGEE. This CDR3 region has 16 residues. Germline trimming cut 5 bases from V and 0 bases from J; bases unmatched to any gene: 8. CDR3 residues: CASSRDSVNSGNTIYF. The CDR3 coding sequence is TGTGCCAGCAGTCGGGACAGTGTGAACTCTGGAAACACCATATATTTT.

The V call is TRBV6-4, the J call TRBJ2-3; 12 nucleotides agree with TRBD2. CDR3 size: 15 residues. J gave up 6 bases and V 4 bases, and 5 bases lay outside the gene matches. Germline V lookup: CDR1 MRHNA, CDR2 SNTAGT. The CDR3 DNA is TGTGCCAGCAGTGGACTAGCGGGAGAGGCCGATACGCAGTATTTT. This codes for CASSGLAGEADTQYF.

This sequence joins TRBV3-1 (or the pseudogene TRBV3-2) and TRBJ2-1; 7 nucleotides match TRBD2. Germline CDR1 and CDR2: LGHDT and YNNKEL (reference sequence). This CDR3 comprises 17 residues. Unmatched junction bases numbered 6, after V lost 0 bases and J lost 1 base. CDR3 sequence reads: CASSQDLGEGSYNEQFF. The CDR3 nucleotides are TGTGCCAGCAGCCAAGACTTGGGGGAGGGATCCTACAATGAGCAGTTCTTC.

This clone was seen only a few times. The chain is built from TRBV9 and TRBJ2-1; TRBD1 is a possible D gene (5 bases). The CDR3 runs 13 residues. Germline CDR1 and CDR2: SGDLS and YYNGEE. V lost 0 bases, J lost 12 bases, and 13 bases lay in between. CDR3 residues: CASSVGLGVAQFF. DNA for the CDR3: TGTGCCAGCAGCGTAGGATTAGGGGTAGCGCAGTTCTTC.

V and J are TRBV6-2 or TRBV6-3 and TRBJ1-2; 7 bases fit TRBD1. V dropped 2 bases and J dropped 4; count of bases not matched to a gene: 7. Germline CDR1 MNHEY, CDR2 SVGEGT. This CDR3 is 15 amino acids long. The CDR3 bases are TGTGCCAGCAGTTACAGAGACAGGGCCGTCTATGGCTACACCTTC. It yields the protein CASSYRDRAVYGYTF.

V and J are TRBV5-1 and TRBJ1-4; TRBD1 matches at 7 bases. Germline CDR1 is SGHRS and CDR2 is YFSETQ. V dropped 5 bases and J dropped 8; count of bases not matched to a gene: 6. The CDR3 is 13 residues long. CDR3 DNA: TGCGCCAGCAGTGGACAGGAGGGGGAAAAACTGTTTTTT. It encodes CASSGQEGEKLFF.

This clone was observed a single time. V gene TRBV4-1 combines with J gene TRBJ2-5, with 7 positions matching TRBD2. The CDR3 has 16 amino acids. The V segment lost 2 bases and the J segment 0 bases; nucleotides outside the gene matches: 6. Looked up from germline, CDR1 is MGHRA and CDR2 is YSYEKL. The CDR3 loop reads CASSQTASGNQETQYF. Written as DNA, the CDR3 is TGCGCCAGCAGCCAAACGGCTAGCGGTAACCAAGAGACCCAGTACTTC.

The chain employs TRBV5-1 and TRBJ1-1; 7 bases align to TRBD1. Trimming at V came to 0 bases and at J to 2 bases, leaving 7 bases not matched to a gene. Germline V gene sequence: CDR1 SGHRS, CDR2 YFSETQ. The CDR3 is 16 amino acids. CDR3 nucleotide sequence: TGCGCCAGCAGCTTGGTTTCCGGGACAGTAAACACTGAAGCTTTCTTT. Its translation is CASSLVSGTVNTEAFF.

This clone has a single count. The CDR3 reads CASSGTTGAETQYF. The CDR3 DNA reads as TGCGCCAGCAGTGGGACGACAGGGGCAGAGACCCAGTACTTC. The chain employs TRBV10-2 and TRBJ2-5, with TRBD1 matching over 8 bases. The CDR3 is 14 residues long. Trimming took 4 bases from V and 4 from J; bases not matched to a gene: 5. Per germline, CDR1 WSHSY and CDR2 SAAADI.

This clone was observed a single time. V and J are TRBV5-1 and TRBJ2-2; 8 bases match TRBD1. The CDR3 contains 14 residues. Germline V gene sequence: CDR1 SGHRS, CDR2 YFSETQ. V lost 4 bases and J lost 9; bases outside the gene matches: 8. The CDR3 reads CASSPIQGVRELFF. In DNA form, the CDR3 reads TGCGCCAGCAGCCCAATACAGGGGGTCCGGGAGCTGTTTTTT.

The rearrangement uses TRBV6-5 and TRBJ2-1, with D uncertain. The CDR3 extends over 14 amino acids. V lost 2 bases and J lost 6, with 11 bases in between. Per the germline V gene, CDR1 is MNHEY and CDR2 is SVGAGI. The CDR3 here is CASSYAGFTNEQFF. The CDR3 DNA follows: TGTGCCAGCAGTTACGCCGGGTTTACCAATGAGCAGTTCTTC.

The chain has TRBV5-1 and TRBJ1-6; the D gene is possibly TRBD1 (5 bases). Trimming pared 2 bases from V and 5 bases from J, leaving 11 bases between. Germline V gene data show CDR1 as SGHRS and CDR2 as YFSETQ. The CDR3 extends over 15 amino acids. CDR3 DNA sequence: TGCGCCAGCAGCTTATCCTCAGGGAATAATTCACCCCTCCACTTT. Its translation is CASSLSSGNNSPLHF. Variable domain in full (rest from reference TRBV5-1 and TRBJ1-6): KAGVTQTPRYLIKTRGQQVTLSCSPISGHRSVSWYQQTPGQGLQFLFEYFSETQRNKGNFPGRFSGRQFSNSRSEMNVSTLELGDSALYLCASSLSSGNNSPLHFGNGTRLTVT.

This sequence joins TRBV4-2 and TRBJ2-1, with TRBD2 as a possible D gene (6 bases). The CDR3 covers 13 residues. V was trimmed by 2 bases and J by 7 bases, leaving 9 bases between them. Germline assignment: CDR1 LGHNA and CDR2 YNFKEQ. In nucleotides, the CDR3 is TGTGCCAGCAGCCAAAGACGGGAGAATGAGCAGTTCTTC. It specifies CASSQRRENEQFF.

The chain carries TRBV5-5 and TRBJ2-3; D may be TRBD1 (6 bases). Trimming cost V 2 bases and J 7 bases, with 20 bases left between them. Per germline, CDR1 SGHKS and CDR2 YYEKEE (reference sequence). This CDR3 is built from 16 residues. The CDR3 DNA sequence: TGTGCCAGCAGCTTAACGGGGACAACACAGCGACATACGCAGTATTTT. Its translation is CASSLTGTTQRHTQYF.

This chain connects TRBV5-4 to TRBJ2-3, with D tentatively TRBD2 (6 bases). Germline-derived CDR1 and CDR2 are SGHNT and YYREEE (reference sequence). The CDR3 is 13 residues long. With 0 bases removed from V and 4 bases from J, the gap between germline ends came to 6 bases. CDR3 region: CASSLAGADTQYF. DNA for the CDR3: TGTGCCAGCAGCTTGGCGGGGGCAGATACGCAGTATTTT.

The V gene is TRBV5-1, the J gene TRBJ2-1, with TRBD2 as a possible D gene (5 bases). The CDR3 has 12 residues. Trimming cost V 7 bases and J 8 bases, with 13 bases left between them. The germline V gene has CDR1 SGHRS and CDR2 YFSETQ. The CDR3 sequence: CASGLLGDEQFF. The CDR3 bases are TGCGCCAGCGGATTACTAGGCGATGAGCAGTTCTTC.

The chain is built from TRBV28 and TRBJ2-7; 7 bases align to TRBD1. V gave up 8 bases and J gave up 3 bases; unmatched junction bases: 10. This CDR3 contains 14 residues. The germline V gene has CDR1 MDHEN and CDR2 SYDVKM. This chain's CDR3 is CASLSPGQYYEQYF. For the CDR3, the DNA is TGTGCCAGCCTCAGCCCGGGACAGTACTACGAGCAGTACTTC.

V usage is TRBV18 and J usage is TRBJ1-4; D not resolved. The CDR3 is 12 amino acids. In germline, CDR1 is KGHSH, CDR2 LQKENI. V was cut by 3 bases and J by 6 bases, with 5 bases left in between. CDR3 nucleotides: TGTGCCAGCTCACCCGGTGATGAAAAACTGTTTTTT. This sequence encodes CASSPGDEKLFF.

This chain links TRBV7-7 with TRBJ2-5; 8 bases match TRBD1. From germline, CDR1 is SSHAT and CDR2 FNYEAQ (reference sequence). The length of the CDR3 is 15 residues. The V gene end was trimmed by 5 bases and the J gene end by 5 bases; junction bases not matched to a gene: 10. The CDR3 DNA reads as TGTGCCAGCAGCCGAGACAGGGGTGTATCGGAGACCCAGTACTTC. This encodes CASSRDRGVSETQYF.

V gene TRBV7-9 combines with J gene TRBJ2-1, with 13 bases matching TRBD2. In germline, CDR1 is SEHNR, CDR2 FQNEAQ (reference sequence). With 5 bases clipped from V and 6 bases from J, the junction kept 4 bases outside the gene matches. The CDR3 is 15 amino acids. CDR3: CASSHRTSGSNEQFF. CDR3 DNA: TGTGCCAGCAGCCATCGGACTAGCGGGAGCAATGAGCAGTTCTTC.

The rearrangement uses TRBV28 and TRBJ1-5; TRBD1 matches 10 bases. V was clipped by 8 bases and J by 5 bases; unmatched bases: 9. This CDR3 is 15 amino acids long. In germline, CDR1 is MDHEN, CDR2 SYDVKM. In nucleotides, the CDR3 is TGTGCCAGCGGGACGAGGACAGGGGGATATCAGCCCCAGCATTTT. It codes for CASGTRTGGYQPQHF.